These 5 T cell receptor beta chains were all obtained from the same sample, sequenced in a study of patients and donors after allogeneic stem cell transplantation. Each CDR3 protein is one row after TCRdb ran MiXCR on the RT-PCR reads. The table records about 960,000 distinct CDR3 sequences, approximately 18% of them present only once. The sequencing sample was made of blood, either unsorted or a sorted T cell fraction (not recorded which). These receptors originate from a human donor who was either an allogeneic HSCT recipient or a stem cell or donor lymphocyte infusion donor (not recorded which). It is not recorded whose cells these are; they may come from a transplant donor.

The V and J genes are TRBV14 and TRBJ1-1; no clear D. Trimming stripped 1 base from V and 3 bases from J, with 9 bases between. Germline-derived CDR1 and CDR2 are SGHDN and FVKESK. The length of the CDR3 is 14 residues. The CDR3 nucleotides read TGTGCCAGCAGCCAAGTGGGCACAGACACTGAAGCTTTCTTT. It yields the protein CASSQVGTDTEAFF.

V is TRBV7-9 and J is TRBJ1-1; D might be TRBD1 (6 bases). V lost 1 base to trimming and J lost 6 bases, with 12 bases between them. Germline-derived CDR1 and CDR2 are SEHNR and FQNEAQ (reference sequence). This CDR3 has 14 residues. The CDR3 bases are TGTGCCAGCAGCTTAGGGCAGGGGATCCCTGAAGCTTTCTTT. Residues: CASSLGQGIPEAFF.

The chain uses TRBV12-3 or TRBV12-4 and TRBJ2-3; unclear D gene. This CDR3 comprises 14 residues. Trimming cost V 3 bases and J 2 bases, with 9 bases left between them. CDR3 coding DNA: TGTGCCAGCAGTTTTTTGCAGGACACAGATACGCAGTATTTT. Amino acids: CASSFLQDTDTQYF.

This clonotype was recorded a few times. This chain uses TRBV15 with TRBJ2-7, with D unresolved. Germline CDR1 reads LNHNV; CDR2 reads YYDKDF (reference sequence). This CDR3 spans 14 amino acids. The V end lost 1 base, the J end lost 6 bases, and 13 bases lay between the germline ends. The chain's CDR3 is CATSRVPTDSEQYF. The DNA for the CDR3 is TGTGCCACCAGCAGAGTCCCTACCGACTCCGAGCAGTACTTC. The full variable domain, rest sourced from reference TRBV15 and TRBJ2-7, is DAMVIQNPRYQVTQFGKPVTLSCSQTLNHNVMYWYQQKSSQAPKLLFHYYDKDFNNEADTPDNFQSRRPNTSFCFLDIRSPGLGDTAMYLCATSRVPTDSEQYFGPGTRLTVT.

The chain combines TRBV20-1 with TRBJ2-1, with TRBD2 matching over 9 bases. This CDR3 contains 15 residues. V was clipped by 0 bases and J by 3 bases; unmatched bases: 3. Germline assignment: CDR1 DFQATT and CDR2 SNEGSKA (reference sequence). This CDR3 is CSARDLTSGYNEQFF. For the CDR3, the DNA is TGCAGTGCTAGAGATCTGACTAGCGGCTACAATGAGCAGTTCTTC.